Sequencing of this T cell receptor beta chain was carried out in a study of long-term antiretroviral therapy in people with HIV. Study observations and caveats: Repertoire dominance by clones expanded before ART was seen at all time points.

immunoSEQ v3.0 was run at survey level. Some clones are missing from TCRdb's copy, which holds only in-frame ones; the method was immunoSEQ multiplex PCR. The sample records 23,000 or so clones, 81% being singletons. The CDR3 runs to 14 residues. The germline V gene has CDR1 SGHTA and CDR2 FQGNSA. Trimming took 5 bases from V and 5 from J, leaving 15 bases between them. With regard to this clone: Its antigen is not known.

The chain joins TRBV7-2 to TRBJ1-2; D is unresolved. This TCR derives from a man in his forties with HIV. Sample: unsorted PBMCs, taken 0.1 years before starting antiretroviral therapy. CDR3 bases: TGTGCCAGCAGCCCCCACATCGAGGGTTATGGCTACACCTTC. This encodes CASSPHIEGYGYTF.